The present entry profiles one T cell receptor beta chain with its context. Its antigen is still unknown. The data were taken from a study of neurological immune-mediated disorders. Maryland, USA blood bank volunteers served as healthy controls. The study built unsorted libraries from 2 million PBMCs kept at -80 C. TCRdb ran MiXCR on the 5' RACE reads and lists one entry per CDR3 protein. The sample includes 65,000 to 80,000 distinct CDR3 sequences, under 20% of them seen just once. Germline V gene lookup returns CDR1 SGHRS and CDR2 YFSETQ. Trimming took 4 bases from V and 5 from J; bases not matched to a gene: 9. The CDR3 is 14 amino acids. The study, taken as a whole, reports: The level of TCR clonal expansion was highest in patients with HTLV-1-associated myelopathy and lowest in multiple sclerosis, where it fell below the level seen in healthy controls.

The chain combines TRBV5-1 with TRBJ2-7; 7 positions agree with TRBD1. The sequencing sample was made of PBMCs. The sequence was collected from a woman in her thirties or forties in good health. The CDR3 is CASSRSLGGHEQYF. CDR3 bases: TGCGCCAGCAGCCGTTCACTAGGGGGCCACGAGCAGTACTTC. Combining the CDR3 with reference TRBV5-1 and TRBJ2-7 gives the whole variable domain KAGVTQTPRYLIKTRGQQVTLSCSPISGHRSVSWYQQTPGQGLQFLFEYFSETQRNKGNFPGRFSGRQFSNSRSEMNVSTLELGDSALYLCASSRSLGGHEQYFGPGTRLTVT.